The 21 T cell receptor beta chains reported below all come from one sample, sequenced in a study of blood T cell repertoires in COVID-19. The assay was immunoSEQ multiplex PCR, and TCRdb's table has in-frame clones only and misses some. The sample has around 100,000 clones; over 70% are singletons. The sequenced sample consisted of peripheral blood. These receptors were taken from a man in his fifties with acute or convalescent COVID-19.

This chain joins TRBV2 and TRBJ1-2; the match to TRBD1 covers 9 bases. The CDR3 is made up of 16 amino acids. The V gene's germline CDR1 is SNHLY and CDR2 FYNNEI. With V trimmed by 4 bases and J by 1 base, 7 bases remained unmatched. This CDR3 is CASSGSWTGDNYGYTF. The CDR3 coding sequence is TGTGCCAGCAGTGGGTCGTGGACAGGGGATAACTATGGCTACACCTTC.

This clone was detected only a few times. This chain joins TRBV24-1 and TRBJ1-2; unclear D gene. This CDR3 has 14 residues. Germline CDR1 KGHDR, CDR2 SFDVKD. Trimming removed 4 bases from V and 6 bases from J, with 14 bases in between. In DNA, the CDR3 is TGTGCCACCAGTGACAATTCGGGTAGTGATGGCTACACCTTC. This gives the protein CATSDNSGSDGYTF.

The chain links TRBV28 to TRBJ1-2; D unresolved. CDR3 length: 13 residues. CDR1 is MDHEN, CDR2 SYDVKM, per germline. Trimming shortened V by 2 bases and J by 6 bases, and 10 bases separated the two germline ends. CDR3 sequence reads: CASSLAGSHGYTF. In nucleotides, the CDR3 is TGTGCCAGCAGTTTAGCGGGTTCTCATGGCTACACCTTC.

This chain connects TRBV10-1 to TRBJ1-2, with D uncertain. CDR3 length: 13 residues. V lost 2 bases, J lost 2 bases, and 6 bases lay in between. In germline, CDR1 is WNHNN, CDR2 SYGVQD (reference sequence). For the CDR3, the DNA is TGCGCCAGCAGTGAGACAGAAAACTATGGCTACACCTTC. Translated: CASSETENYGYTF.

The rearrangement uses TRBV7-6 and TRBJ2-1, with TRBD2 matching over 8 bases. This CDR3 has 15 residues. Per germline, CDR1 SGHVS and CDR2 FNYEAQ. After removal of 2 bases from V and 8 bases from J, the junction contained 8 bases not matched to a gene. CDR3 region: CASSLRASGPDEQFF. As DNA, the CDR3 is TGTGCCAGCAGCTTAAGGGCTAGCGGGCCGGATGAGCAGTTCTTC.

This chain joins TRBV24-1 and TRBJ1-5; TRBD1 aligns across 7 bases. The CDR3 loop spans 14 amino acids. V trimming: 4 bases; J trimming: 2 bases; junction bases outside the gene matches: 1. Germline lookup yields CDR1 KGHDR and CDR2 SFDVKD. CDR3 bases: TGTGCCACCAGTGACGGACAGGGCAATCAGCCCCAGCATTTT. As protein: CATSDGQGNQPQHF.

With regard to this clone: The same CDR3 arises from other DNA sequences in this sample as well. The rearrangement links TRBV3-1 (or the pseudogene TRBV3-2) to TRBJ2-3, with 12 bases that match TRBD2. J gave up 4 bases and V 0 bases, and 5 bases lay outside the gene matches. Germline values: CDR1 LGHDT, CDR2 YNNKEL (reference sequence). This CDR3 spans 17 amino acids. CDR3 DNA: TGTGCCAGCAGCCAAGATTGGACTAGCGGGGTTGCAGATACGCAGTATTTT. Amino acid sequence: CASSQDWTSGVADTQYF.

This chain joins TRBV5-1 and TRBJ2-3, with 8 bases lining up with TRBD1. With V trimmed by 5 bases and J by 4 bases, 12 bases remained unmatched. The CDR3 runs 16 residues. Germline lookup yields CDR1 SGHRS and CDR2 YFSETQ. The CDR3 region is CASSLIPRGLADTQYF. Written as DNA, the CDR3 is TGCGCCAGCAGTCTCATTCCCAGGGGGCTGGCAGATACGCAGTATTTT.

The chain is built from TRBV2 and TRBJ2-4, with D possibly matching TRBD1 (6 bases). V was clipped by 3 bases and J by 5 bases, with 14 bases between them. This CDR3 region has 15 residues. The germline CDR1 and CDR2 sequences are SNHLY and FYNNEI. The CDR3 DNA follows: TGTGCCAGCAGTGAGCTACAGGGATTCCAAAACATTCAGTACTTC. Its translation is CASSELQGFQNIQYF.

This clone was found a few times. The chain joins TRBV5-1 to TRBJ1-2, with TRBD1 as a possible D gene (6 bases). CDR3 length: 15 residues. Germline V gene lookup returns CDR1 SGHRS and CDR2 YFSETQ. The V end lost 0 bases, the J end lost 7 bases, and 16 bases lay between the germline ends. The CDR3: CASSLAYGGALGYTF. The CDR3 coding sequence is TGCGCCAGCAGCTTGGCATACGGGGGGGCTCTTGGCTACACCTTC.

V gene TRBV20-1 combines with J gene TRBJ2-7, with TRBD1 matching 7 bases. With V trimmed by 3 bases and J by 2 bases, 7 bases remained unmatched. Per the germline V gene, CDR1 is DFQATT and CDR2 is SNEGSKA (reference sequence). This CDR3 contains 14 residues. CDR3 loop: CSASLGQVPYEQYF. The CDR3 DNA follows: TGCAGTGCTAGTTTAGGACAGGTACCCTACGAGCAGTACTTC.

As DNA, the CDR3 is TGCGCCAGCAGCTTTCCTGACCGGGGGGAGACCCAGTACTTC. It yields the protein CASSFPDRGETQYF. This chain connects TRBV5-1 to TRBJ2-5; a weak D match, TRBD2 (6 bases). The CDR3 totals 14 residues. With 2 bases removed from V and 5 bases from J, the gap between germline ends came to 13 bases. Germline values: CDR1 SGHRS, CDR2 YFSETQ.

CDR3 loop: CASSKTTGFGTEAFF. DNA for the CDR3: TGTGCCAGCAGCAAAACGACAGGGTTCGGCACTGAAGCTTTCTTT. This rearrangement joins TRBV9 to TRBJ1-1; 7 nucleotides agree with TRBD1. Germline values: CDR1 SGDLS, CDR2 YYNGEE. V dropped 4 bases and J dropped 4; count of bases not matched to a gene: 10. CDR3 size: 15 residues.

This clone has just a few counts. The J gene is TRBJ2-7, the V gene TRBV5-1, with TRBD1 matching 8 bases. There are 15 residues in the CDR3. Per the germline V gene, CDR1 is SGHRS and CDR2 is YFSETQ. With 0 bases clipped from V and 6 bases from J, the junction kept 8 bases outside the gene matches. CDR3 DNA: TGCGCCAGCAGCTTGGCGACAGGGGACGCGGGCGAGCAGTACTTC. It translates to CASSLATGDAGEQYF.

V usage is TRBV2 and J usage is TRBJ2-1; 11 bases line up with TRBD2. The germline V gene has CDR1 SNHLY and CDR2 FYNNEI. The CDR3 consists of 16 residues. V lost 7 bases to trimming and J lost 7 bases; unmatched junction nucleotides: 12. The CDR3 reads CASTSLLAGDRNEQFF. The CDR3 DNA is TGTGCCAGCACTAGCCTACTAGCGGGGGACCGTAATGAGCAGTTCTTC.

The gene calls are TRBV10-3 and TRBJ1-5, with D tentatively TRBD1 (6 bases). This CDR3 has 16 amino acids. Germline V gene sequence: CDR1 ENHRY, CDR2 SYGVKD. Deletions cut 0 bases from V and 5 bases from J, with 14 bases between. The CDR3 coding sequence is TGTGCCATCAGTGAGTCCAAAGGGGCAGGGGATCAGCCCCAGCATTTT. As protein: CAISESKGAGDQPQHF.

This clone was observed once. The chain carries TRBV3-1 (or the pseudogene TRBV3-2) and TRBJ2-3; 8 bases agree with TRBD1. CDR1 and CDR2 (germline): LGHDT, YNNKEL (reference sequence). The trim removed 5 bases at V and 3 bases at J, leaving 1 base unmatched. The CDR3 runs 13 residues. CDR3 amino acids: CASSDRGTDTQYF. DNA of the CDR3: TGTGCCAGCAGCGACAGGGGTACAGATACGCAGTATTTT.

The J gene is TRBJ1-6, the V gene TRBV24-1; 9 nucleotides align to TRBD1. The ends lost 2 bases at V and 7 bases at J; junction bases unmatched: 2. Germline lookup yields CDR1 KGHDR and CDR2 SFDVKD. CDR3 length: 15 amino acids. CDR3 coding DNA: TGTGCCACCAGTGATTCGGGACAGGGAAATTCACCCCTCCACTTT. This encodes CATSDSGQGNSPLHF.

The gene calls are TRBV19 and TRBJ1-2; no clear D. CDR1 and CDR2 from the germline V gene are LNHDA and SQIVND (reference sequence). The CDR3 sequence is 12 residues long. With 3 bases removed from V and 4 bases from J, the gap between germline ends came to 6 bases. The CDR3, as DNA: TGTGCCAGTAGTATCCCCAGCTATGGCTACACCTTC. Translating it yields CASSIPSYGYTF.

The CDR3 sequence: CASSVDGDSGANVLTF. The CDR3 DNA sequence: TGCGCCAGCAGCGTGGACGGGGACTCTGGGGCCAACGTCCTGACTTTC. The chain is built from TRBV5-1 and TRBJ2-6, with D possibly matching TRBD2 (5 bases). V was clipped by 4 bases and J by 0 bases, with 11 bases between them. This CDR3 has 16 residues. Germline lookup yields CDR1 SGHRS and CDR2 YFSETQ.

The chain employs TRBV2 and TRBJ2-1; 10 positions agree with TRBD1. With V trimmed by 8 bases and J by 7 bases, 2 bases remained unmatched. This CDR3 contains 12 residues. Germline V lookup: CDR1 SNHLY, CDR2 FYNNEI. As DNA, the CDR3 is TGTGCCAGCCGGGACAGGGGAAATGAGCAGTTCTTC. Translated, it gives CASRDRGNEQFF.